The source of this TCR beta chain is a study of blood T cells in healthy people across ages. Study conclusions and caveats: The long-lived group displayed more naive CD4+ cells, plus higher diversity, than the aged donors did. CMV infection status of these donors was not known.

The donors, healthy Caucasians from Russia, were aged roughly 6 to 90. No fewer than 6 micrograms of total RNA were isolated from every sample. A sample-barcoded 5' primer and a J-beta primer mix were used in a second PCR of about 7 to 11 cycles. TCRdb re-derived calls from the 5' RACE reads in MiXCR, one entry per CDR3 protein. This table holds 450,000 to 700,000 distinct CDR3 sequences, approximately 25% found once. A word on this clonotype: The antigen is undetermined.

The CDR3 has 15 amino acids. Germline CDR1 LGHNA, CDR2 YNFKEQ. Germline trimming cut 3 bases from V and 3 bases from J; bases unmatched to any gene: 7. The rearrangement links TRBV4-2 to TRBJ1-1; 7 bases line up with TRBD1. The TCR originated in a woman in her sixties or seventies in good health. Specimen: blood. Here the CDR3 DNA reads TGTGCCAGCAGCCAGACGGCAGGGACAGACACTGAAGCTTTCTTT. It codes for CASSQTAGTDTEAFF.